This TCR beta chain was documented in a study of lymphopenia after photon versus proton radiotherapy (dated by TCRdb to between 2018 and 2020). About the full investigation: Photon and proton radiation therapy were compared by the study for their immunological effects in patients with gastrointestinal tumors who developed high-grade lymphopenia. A cohort of about 22 patients with gastrointestinal tumors who received either photon or proton therapy and subsequently developed lymphopenia was included. The study was designed to characterize how the impact on the immune system differs between the two radiation modalities.

As regards this clone: The antigen this receptor binds is unknown. Base qualities are not at hand, and no much larger clone is one base apart.

Deletion took 5 bases off V and 3 bases off J, with a span of 11 bases between the germline ends. CDR1 LNHNV and CDR2 YYDKDF are derived from the germline V gene (reference sequence). The CDR3 covers 14 residues, taking in both the cysteine and the phenylalanine. Here the CDR3 DNA is all that survives: 42 bases in frame from base 1. The library came from the immunoSEQ multiplex PCR assay. Deep sequencing of rearranged TCR beta loci, alongside multiparametric flow cytometry, was used to profile T cell repertoires. The table comes from immuneACCESS by way of TCRdb, which keeps in-frame sequences with V and J called. Part of the clones is missing from these tables; in studies checked, under half for an unresolved V gene and the rest for unknown reasons. The sample includes approximately 160,000 clones, with around nine tenths observed a single time. Around 4.5% of the sample comes from the top ten. The full study reports these points: After the lymphocyte count nadir, photon-treated repertoires showed oligoclonal expansion, especially of CD8+ Temra cells, which drove the drop in diversity. Across the cohort, among patients who died, a greater drop in TCR diversity after the nadir was inversely correlated with overall survival time. The survival association was examined only in patients who died, and the authors described better survival with proton therapy as a possibility, not as a demonstrated result. During treatment, patients who received proton therapy stayed relatively stable, whereas patients who received photon therapy lost naive T cells and TCR diversity and gained effector/memory populations.

The clonotype originates from a man between 50 and 59 years old with gastric cancer. This chain is built from TRBV15 and TRBJ1-5; TRBD1 is possibly the D segment (5 matching bases). The source material was peripheral blood, sampled from a patient treated with photon-based radiotherapy. The CDR3 reads as follows: CATSSSGANQPQHF. Read as DNA, the sequence is TGTGCCACCAGCTCCAGTGGGGCCAATCAGCCCCAGCATTTT.